This T cell receptor beta chain was captured in a study of OX40 agonist ivuxolimab in advanced cancers. Study-wide results and caveats: At 0.1 to 3.0 mg/kg, clonal expansion of CD4+ and CD8+ blood T cells had occurred by week 6.

Regarding this clone: Its antigen remains unknown.

The V gene's germline CDR1 is SNHLY and CDR2 FYNNEI. Between the trimmed V and J ends, which lost 2 bases and 1 base, there was a span of 12 bases. CDR3 length: 15 amino acids. The method was immunoSEQ multiplex PCR; TCRdb's version includes in-frame clones alone and lacks a portion of them. Of over 45,000 clones listed, roughly 91% were seen once; the top ten hold 1.1% to 1.5%. The clonotype originates from an adult with an advanced solid tumor such as melanoma, head and neck, liver or kidney cancer. The material sequenced was CD4+ or CD8+ T cells sorted from blood, taken in a trial of the OX40 agonist ivuxolimab. The V call is TRBV2, the J call TRBJ2-7; the D gene is possibly TRBD1 (6 bases). In nucleotides, the CDR3 is TGTGCCAGCAGTGAAAACCCTCAGGGGTCCTACGAGCAGTACTTC. Its protein product is CASSENPQGSYEQYF. The full variable domain, with the rest looked up from reference TRBV2 and TRBJ2-7, is EPEVTQTPSHQVTQMGQEVILRCVPISNHLYFYWYRQILGQKVEFLVSFYNNEISEKSEIFDDQFSVERPDGSNFTLKIRSTKLEDSAMYFCASSENPQGSYEQYFGPGTRLTVT.